This T cell receptor beta chain emerged from a study of post-analysis software for immune sequencing data. Across the whole study: The study covered relapsing-remitting, secondary progressive and progressive-relapsing courses of multiple sclerosis.

cDNA libraries for TCR beta contained unique molecular identifiers. One entry per CDR3 protein, called by TCRdb with MiXCR from the PCR reads. The sample comprises around 400,000 distinct CDR3 sequences, around 37% of which are singletons, and 13% rests with the top ten. Note on this clonotype: Antigen specificity is unknown.

Findings of the study overall: There was significantly lower normalized Chao1 diversity in multiple sclerosis patients than in controls.

The sequenced sample consisted of blood. This TCR derives from a girl aged 5-17 years with multiple sclerosis.

The CDR3 is CASSQVRDSKGAPDTQYF. As DNA, the CDR3 is TGTGCCAGCAGCCAAGTTAGGGACTCGAAAGGGGCGCCAGATACGCAGTATTTT. This chain links TRBV4-2 with TRBJ2-3, with D possibly matching TRBD2 (6 bases). This CDR3 has 18 amino acids. The V end was cut by 1 base, the J end by 4 bases, with 21 bases between. Germline CDR1 and CDR2: LGHNA and YNFKEQ.